The 24 T cell receptor beta chains listed next were all sequenced from one sample in a study of early T cells in non-severe SARS-CoV-2 infection listed by TCRdb under 2021. Library preparation used 5' RACE. The reads were generated on a NextSeq 500. TCRdb took the public reads, trimmed them with fastp at Q25, ran MiXCR for clone calling and kept in-frame beta chains. Each entry merges the rows of one CDR3 protein and shows their most common DNA and genes. Counted in this sample were tens of thousands of distinct CDR3 sequences; 5% of them appeared once. The biggest ten clones account for about 7% of the sample. The source material was whole blood, sampled at baseline. Source of these receptors: an adult who was a healthcare worker with PCR-confirmed SARS-CoV-2 infection or an uninfected control (not recorded which).

Many counts were recorded for this clonotype. The genes are TRBV18 and TRBJ2-1, with 15 nucleotides matching TRBD2. CDR3 length: 17 amino acids. V was pared by 6 bases and J by 7 bases, with 10 bases of the junction left unmatched. The germline gives CDR1 KGHSH, CDR2 LQKENI. The CDR3 protein is CASSRRTSGRAGNEQFF. For the CDR3, the DNA is TGTGCCAGCTCTCGGAGGACTAGCGGGAGGGCCGGGAATGAGCAGTTCTTC.

J is TRBJ2-7 and V is TRBV24-1; D remains ambiguous. This CDR3 has 13 amino acids. Trimming cost V 4 bases and J 4 bases, with 10 bases left between them. CDR1 and CDR2 from the germline V gene are KGHDR and SFDVKD. The CDR3 sequence is CATSEADDYEQYF. In nucleotides, the CDR3 is TGTGCCACCAGTGAGGCGGACGATTACGAGCAGTACTTC.

The chain is built from TRBV5-1 and TRBJ2-1, with TRBD2 identical over 10 bases. CDR3 length equals 15 residues. Germline-derived CDR1 and CDR2 are SGHRS and YFSETQ. V was pared by 1 base and J by 7 bases, with 5 bases of the junction left unmatched. CDR3 sequence reads: CASSLTSGKVNEQFF. The CDR3 nucleotides are TGCGCCAGCAGCTTGACTAGCGGGAAAGTAAATGAGCAGTTCTTC. Variable domain in full (rest from reference TRBV5-1 and TRBJ2-1): KAGVTQTPRYLIKTRGQQVTLSCSPISGHRSVSWYQQTPGQGLQFLFEYFSETQRNKGNFPGRFSGRQFSNSRSEMNVSTLELGDSALYLCASSLTSGKVNEQFFGPGTRLTVL.

This sequence joins TRBV20-1 and TRBJ2-4; TRBD2 aligns across 10 bases. J lost 3 bases, V lost 4 bases, and 6 bases had no gene match. The CDR3 sequence is 15 residues long. Germline V gives CDR1 DFQATT, CDR2 SNEGSKA (reference sequence). CDR3 residues: CSANLAGAVKNIQYF. In nucleotides, the CDR3 is TGCAGTGCTAACCTAGCGGGAGCGGTCAAAAACATTCAGTACTTC.

The chain has TRBV2 and TRBJ2-1; 10 bases fit TRBD2. The CDR3 runs 17 residues. Germline CDR1 reads SNHLY; CDR2 reads FYNNEI. Unmatched junction bases numbered 10, after V lost 4 bases and J lost 4 bases. DNA of the CDR3: TGTGCCAGCAGTGGGACTAGCGGCCTGGGGGTGTACAATGAGCAGTTCTTC. Its protein is CASSGTSGLGVYNEQFF.

This chain connects TRBV7-9 to TRBJ2-4; 9 bases align to TRBD2. The germline V gene has CDR1 SEHNR and CDR2 FQNEAQ (reference sequence). CDR3 length: 18 residues. J gave up 8 bases and V 7 bases, and 21 bases lay outside the gene matches. Written as DNA, the CDR3 is TGTGCCAGCACCCCCAGCTGGGAAAAGCGGGAGGATATGGACATTCAGTACTTC. Its protein is CASTPSWEKREDMDIQYF.

The sample holds a few counts of this clonotype. The chain joins TRBV30 to TRBJ2-1; D tentatively reads TRBD1 or TRBD2 (5 bases each). The CDR3 extends over 14 amino acids. CDR1 and CDR2 (germline): GTSNPN, SVGIG (reference sequence). Trimming shortened V by 0 bases and J by 2 bases, and 8 bases separated the two germline ends. The CDR3: CAWSVTGPYNEQFF. The CDR3 region has the DNA TGTGCCTGGAGTGTAACGGGACCCTACAATGAGCAGTTCTTC.

The chain couples TRBV7-6 to TRBJ2-2, with D maybe TRBD2 (7 bases). V lost 3 bases and J lost 5, with 10 bases in between. Germline loops: CDR1 SGHVS, CDR2 FNYEAQ. The CDR3 covers 14 residues. Written as DNA, the CDR3 is TGTGCCAGCAGCTTCGGGGGGCGAACCGGGGAGCTGTTTTTT. Its protein product is CASSFGGRTGELFF.

The rearrangement joins TRBV3-1 to TRBJ2-5, with 13 bases identical to TRBD2. After removal of 2 bases from V and 5 bases from J, the junction contained 11 bases not matched to a gene. The V gene's germline CDR1 is LGHDT and CDR2 YNNKEL (reference sequence). This CDR3 spans 18 amino acids. CDR3: CASSQRGLAGSSGETQYF. CDR3 nucleotides: TGTGCCAGCAGCCAAAGGGGACTAGCGGGATCCTCGGGTGAGACCCAGTACTTC.

This clonotype has a count of ten or more. The CDR3 region is CASSLGVGETDTQYF. DNA for the CDR3: TGTGCCAGCAGCTTAGGAGTGGGAGAGACAGATACGCAGTATTTT. This chain joins TRBV7-6 and TRBJ2-3; tentative D call: TRBD2 (5 bases). The V end was cut by 1 base, the J end by 3 bases, with 11 bases between. The CDR3 totals 15 residues. Germline CDR1 reads SGHVS; CDR2 reads FNYEAQ.

This clonotype was counted many times. CDR3 residues: CASTKTDEQYF. The DNA for the CDR3 is TGTGCCAGCACCAAGACAGACGAGCAGTACTTC. The chain is built from TRBV7-9 and TRBJ2-7; D is perhaps TRBD1 (5 bases). This CDR3 spans 11 amino acids. Germline V CDR1 and CDR2: SEHNR, FQNEAQ (reference sequence). Between the trimmed V and J ends, which lost 7 bases and 5 bases, there was a span of 9 bases.

There are a few counts of this clonotype. V usage is TRBV29-1 and J usage is TRBJ1-1, with 7 nucleotides matching TRBD1. Per the germline V gene, CDR1 is SQVTM and CDR2 is ANQGSEA. CDR3 size: 13 residues. The J segment lost 4 bases and the V segment lost 6 bases, leaving 8 bases of the junction unmatched. This CDR3 reads CSVYRGAATEAFF. The CDR3 bases are TGCAGCGTATACAGGGGTGCTGCCACTGAAGCTTTCTTT.

This clonotype has ten or more counts. The rearrangement joins TRBV30 to TRBJ1-6, with D perhaps matching TRBD1 (6 bases). This CDR3 comprises 16 residues. Germline loops: CDR1 GTSNPN, CDR2 SVGIG (reference sequence). The germline V and J ends were trimmed by 7 bases and 6 bases, with 22 bases remaining between them. This CDR3 reads CASASSRAGVNSPLHF. CDR3 nucleotide sequence: TGTGCCTCGGCCAGCTCACGGGCAGGGGTTAATTCACCCCTCCACTTT.

This clonotype was picked up many times. The chain couples TRBV7-2 to TRBJ1-2; TRBD1 matches at 7 bases. CDR1 is SGHTA and CDR2 is FQGNSA in the germline V gene. The ends lost 7 bases at V and 4 bases at J; junction bases unmatched: 9. The CDR3 is made up of 14 amino acids. CDR3 loop: CASTPAGTAYGYTF. CDR3 bases: TGTGCCAGCACCCCTGCCGGGACAGCCTATGGCTACACCTTC.

This clonotype was counted ten times or more. The chain employs TRBV28 and TRBJ1-5; D is ambiguous. The CDR3 sequence is 14 residues long. From germline, CDR1 is MDHEN and CDR2 SYDVKM. V was trimmed by 7 bases and J by 7 bases, leaving 17 bases between them. CDR3 bases: TGTGCCAGCACACCCCCGCAGTGGTCCCAGCCCCAGCATTTT. This translates into CASTPPQWSQPQHF.

This clonotype was seen ten or more times. The V call is TRBV7-2, the J call TRBJ2-1; TRBD2 agrees at 9 bases. The CDR3 extends over 15 amino acids. The trim removed 5 bases at V and 3 bases at J, leaving 5 bases unmatched. Looked up from germline, CDR1 is SGHTA and CDR2 is FQGNSA. The CDR3 bases are TGTGCCAGCAGCCCCCCACTAGCGGGCTACAATGAGCAGTTCTTC. This translates into CASSPPLAGYNEQFF.

This clonotype was seen at least ten times. The rearrangement links TRBV9 to TRBJ2-5, with 8 bases aligning to TRBD2. V gave up 3 bases and J gave up 4 bases; unmatched junction bases: 8. The CDR3 length is 15 residues. Germline V gives CDR1 SGDLS, CDR2 YYNGEE. The CDR3 bases are TGTGCCAGCAGCGCGGGAGGGACGAAGGGAGAGACCCAGTACTTC. Its protein is CASSAGGTKGETQYF.

The chain employs TRBV6-4 and TRBJ2-1, with D possibly TRBD2 on 6 matching bases. The germline CDR1 and CDR2 sequences are MRHNA and SNTAGT. This CDR3 has 16 amino acids. Trimming shortened V by 2 bases and J by 0 bases, and 11 bases separated the two germline ends. The DNA of the CDR3 is TGTGCCAGCAGTGACGACGCGGGGAGCTCCTACAATGAGCAGTTCTTC. This gives the protein CASSDDAGSSYNEQFF.

Many counts were recorded for this clonotype. The gene calls are TRBV28 and TRBJ2-7; TRBD1 might be the D (6 bases). V lost 4 bases to trimming and J lost 0 bases, with 13 bases between them. Germline values: CDR1 MDHEN, CDR2 SYDVKM. The CDR3 spans 15 residues. The CDR3 loop reads CASSSTGLLSYEQYF. Written as DNA, the CDR3 is TGTGCCAGCAGTTCTACAGGGCTACTCTCCTACGAGCAGTACTTC.

The sample holds many counts of this clonotype. The J gene is TRBJ1-3, the V gene TRBV20-1; D is ambiguous. The CDR3 totals 21 residues. Germline loops: CDR1 DFQATT, CDR2 SNEGSKA (reference sequence). V was trimmed by 0 bases and J by 8 bases, leaving 35 bases between them. CDR3 region: CSARDQGHPALWKHDGDTIYF. Written as DNA, the CDR3 is TGCAGTGCTAGAGATCAAGGGCATCCCGCTCTCTGGAAACACGACGGAGACACCATATATTTT.

This clonotype was found many times. The chain couples TRBV4-2 to TRBJ2-1, with D possibly matching TRBD2 (6 bases). Germline CDR1 and CDR2: LGHNA and YNFKEQ. The CDR3 is 14 residues long. The V end was cut by 4 bases, the J end by 8 bases, with 15 bases between. DNA for the CDR3: TGTGCCAGCAGCCCGACGACTAGTTTCTATGAGCAGTTCTTC. Protein product: CASSPTTSFYEQFF.

Note on this clonotype: Given a much more abundant clone one base away, this may be a read error. The chain carries TRBV10-2 and TRBJ1-1; no clear D. Germline lookup yields CDR1 WSHSY and CDR2 SAAADI. CDR3 size: 12 residues. CDR3 DNA sequence: TGCGCCAGCAGTGACGTAACCACTGAAGCTTCTTTT. Translation gives CASSDVTTEASF.

The table lists this clonotype with many counts. The CDR3 carries no conserved terminal phenylalanine or tryptophan, so it likely arises from a read error. The rearrangement uses TRBV28 and TRBJ2-7; 9 bases match TRBD2. CDR3 size: 16 residues. Germline CDR1 MDHEN, CDR2 SYDVKM. The junction had 11 bases not matched to a gene; V was cut back by 3 bases and J by 5 bases. This CDR3 is CASSFRGRANSDEQYS. The CDR3 DNA is TGTGCCAGCAGTTTTCGCGGGAGGGCAAATAGCGACGAGCAGTACTCC.

This clonotype has a count of ten or more. This chain links TRBV7-6 with TRBJ2-2; a possible D gene is TRBD2 (6 bases). Germline loops: CDR1 SGHVS, CDR2 FNYEAQ. Trimming left V 4 bases short and J 1 base short, with 16 bases between. The CDR3 sequence is 17 residues long. This CDR3 is CASSYGAGSGNTGELFF. The DNA of the CDR3 is TGTGCCAGCAGCTACGGTGCGGGTAGCGGGAACACCGGGGAGCTGTTTTTT.